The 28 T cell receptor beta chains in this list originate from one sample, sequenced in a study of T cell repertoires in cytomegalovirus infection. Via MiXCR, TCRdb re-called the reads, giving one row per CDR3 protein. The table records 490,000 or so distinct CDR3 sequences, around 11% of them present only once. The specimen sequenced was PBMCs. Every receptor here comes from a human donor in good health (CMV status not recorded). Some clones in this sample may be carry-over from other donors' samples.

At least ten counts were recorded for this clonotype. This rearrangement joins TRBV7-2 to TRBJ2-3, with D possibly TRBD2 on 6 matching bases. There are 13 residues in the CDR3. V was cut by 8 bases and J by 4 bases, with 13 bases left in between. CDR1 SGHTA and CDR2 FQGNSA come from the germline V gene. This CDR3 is CASGRSGPDTQYF. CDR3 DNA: TGTGCCAGCGGACGTAGCGGCCCAGATACGCAGTATTTT.

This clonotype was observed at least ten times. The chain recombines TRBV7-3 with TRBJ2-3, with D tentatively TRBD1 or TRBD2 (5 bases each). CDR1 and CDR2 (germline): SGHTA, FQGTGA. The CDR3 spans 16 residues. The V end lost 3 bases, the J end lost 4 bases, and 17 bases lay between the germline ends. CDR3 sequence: CASSLYGAQAPDTQYF. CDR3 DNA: TGTGCCAGCAGCTTGTACGGGGCACAAGCTCCAGATACGCAGTATTTT.

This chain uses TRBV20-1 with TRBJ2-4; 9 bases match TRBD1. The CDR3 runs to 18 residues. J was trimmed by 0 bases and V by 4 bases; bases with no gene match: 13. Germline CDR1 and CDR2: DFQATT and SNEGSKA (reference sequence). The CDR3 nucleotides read TGCAGTGCTATGAGTGGGACAGGGAGGGGGTTAGCCAAAAACATTCAGTACTTC. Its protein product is CSAMSGTGRGLAKNIQYF.

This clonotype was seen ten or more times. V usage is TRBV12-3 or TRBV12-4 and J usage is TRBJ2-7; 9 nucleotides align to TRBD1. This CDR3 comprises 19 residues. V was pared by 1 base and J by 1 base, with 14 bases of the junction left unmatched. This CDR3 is CASSLVPGQGGSSSYEQYF. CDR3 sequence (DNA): TGTGCCAGCAGTTTAGTCCCGGGACAGGGAGGGTCCTCTTCCTACGAGCAGTACTTC.

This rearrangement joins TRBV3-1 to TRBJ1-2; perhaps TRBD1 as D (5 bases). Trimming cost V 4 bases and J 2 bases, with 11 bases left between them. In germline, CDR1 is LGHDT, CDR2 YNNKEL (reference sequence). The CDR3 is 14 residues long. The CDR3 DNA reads TGTGCCAGCAGCCCCGGGAACAGGAACTATGGCTACACCTTC. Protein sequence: CASSPGNRNYGYTF. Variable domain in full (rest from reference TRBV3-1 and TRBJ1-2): DTAVSQTPKYLVTQMGNDKSIKCEQNLGHDTMYWYKQDSKKFLKIMFSYNNKELIINETVPNRFSPKSPDKAHLNLHINSLELGDSAVYFCASSPGNRNYGYTFGSGTRLTVV.

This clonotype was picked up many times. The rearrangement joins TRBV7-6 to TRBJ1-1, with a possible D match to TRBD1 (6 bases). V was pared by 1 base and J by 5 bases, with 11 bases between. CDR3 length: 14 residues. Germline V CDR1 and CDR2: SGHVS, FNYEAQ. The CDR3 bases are TGTGCCAGCAGCTTAGGGCAGAGGGGGACTGAAGCTTTCTTT. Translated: CASSLGQRGTEAFF.

CDR3 sequence: CASSQDAPRGGYTF. The CDR3 region has the DNA TGTGCCAGCAGCCAAGATGCGCCCCGAGGTGGCTACACCTTC. The chain combines TRBV3-1 with TRBJ1-2; D is undetermined. The CDR3 length is 14 residues. Trimming cost V 0 bases and J 7 bases, with 12 bases left between them. Germline V gene data show CDR1 as LGHDT and CDR2 as YNNKEL (reference sequence). The full variable domain, in which reference TRBV3-1 and TRBJ1-2 provide the parts outside the CDR3, is DTAVSQTPKYLVTQMGNDKSIKCEQNLGHDTMYWYKQDSKKFLKIMFSYNNKELIINETVPNRFSPKSPDKAHLNLHINSLELGDSAVYFCASSQDAPRGGYTFGSGTRLTVV.

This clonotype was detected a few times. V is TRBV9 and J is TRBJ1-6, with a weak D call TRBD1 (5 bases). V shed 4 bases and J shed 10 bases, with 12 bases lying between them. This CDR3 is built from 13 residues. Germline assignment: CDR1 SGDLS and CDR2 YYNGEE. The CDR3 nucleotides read TGTGCCAGCAGCCCCGCCCGGGGGTCACCCCTCCACTTT. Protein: CASSPARGSPLHF.

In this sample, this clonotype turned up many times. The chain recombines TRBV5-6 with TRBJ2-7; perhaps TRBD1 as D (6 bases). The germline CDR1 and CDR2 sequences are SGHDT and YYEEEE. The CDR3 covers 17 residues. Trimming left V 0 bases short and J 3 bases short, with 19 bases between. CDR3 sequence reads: CASSLGWGSTGNYEQYF. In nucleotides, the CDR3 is TGTGCCAGCAGCTTGGGGTGGGGATCGACAGGAAACTACGAGCAGTACTTC.

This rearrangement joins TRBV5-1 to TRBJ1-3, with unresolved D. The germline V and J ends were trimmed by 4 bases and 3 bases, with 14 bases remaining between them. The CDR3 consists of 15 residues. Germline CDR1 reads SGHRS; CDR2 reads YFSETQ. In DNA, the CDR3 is TGCGCCAGCAGCCCAGGAGAGGGTCTTGGAAACACCATATATTTT. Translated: CASSPGEGLGNTIYF. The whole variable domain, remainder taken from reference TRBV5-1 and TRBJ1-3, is KAGVTQTPRYLIKTRGQQVTLSCSPISGHRSVSWYQQTPGQGLQFLFEYFSETQRNKGNFPGRFSGRQFSNSRSEMNVSTLELGDSALYLCASSPGEGLGNTIYFGEGSWLTVV.

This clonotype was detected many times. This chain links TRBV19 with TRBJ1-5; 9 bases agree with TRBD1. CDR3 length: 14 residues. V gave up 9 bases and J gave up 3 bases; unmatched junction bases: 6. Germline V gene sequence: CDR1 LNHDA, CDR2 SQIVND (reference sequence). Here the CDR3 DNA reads TGTGCCAGCCTCGACAGGGGGTCCAATCAGCCCCAGCATTTT. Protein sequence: CASLDRGSNQPQHF.

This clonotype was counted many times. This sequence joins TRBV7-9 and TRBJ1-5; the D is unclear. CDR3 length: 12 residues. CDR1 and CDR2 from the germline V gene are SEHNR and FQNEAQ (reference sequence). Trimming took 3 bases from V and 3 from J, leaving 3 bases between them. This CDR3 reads CASSFLNQPQHF. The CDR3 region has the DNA TGTGCCAGCAGCTTCCTCAATCAGCCCCAGCATTTT.

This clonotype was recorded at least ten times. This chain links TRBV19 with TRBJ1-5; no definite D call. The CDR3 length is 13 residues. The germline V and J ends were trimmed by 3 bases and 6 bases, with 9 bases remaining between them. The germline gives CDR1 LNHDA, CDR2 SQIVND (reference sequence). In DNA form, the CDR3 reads TGTGCCAGTAGTATCCCGGGTCTTCAGCCCCAGCATTTT. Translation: CASSIPGLQPQHF.

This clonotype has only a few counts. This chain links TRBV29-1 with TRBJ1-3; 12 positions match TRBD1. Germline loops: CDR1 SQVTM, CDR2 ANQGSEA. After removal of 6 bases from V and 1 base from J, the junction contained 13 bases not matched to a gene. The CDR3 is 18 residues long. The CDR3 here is CSVRGTGGRDPSGNTIYF. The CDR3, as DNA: TGCAGCGTCCGCGGGACAGGGGGCCGGGACCCTTCTGGAAACACCATATATTTT.

The CDR3 here is CASSFSLRSSYNEQFF. The CDR3, as DNA: TGTGCCAGCAGTTTCAGCCTCCGTAGCTCCTACAATGAGCAGTTCTTC. The chain links TRBV28 to TRBJ2-1; no definite D call. V lost 3 bases, J lost 0 bases, and 12 bases lay in between. The CDR3 loop spans 16 amino acids. Per the germline V gene, CDR1 is MDHEN and CDR2 is SYDVKM. Full variable domain (rest looked up from reference TRBV28 and TRBJ2-1): DVKVTQSSRYLVKRTGEKVFLECVQDMDHENMFWYRQDPGLGLRLIYFSYDVKMKEKGDIPEGYSVSREKKERFSLILESASTNQTSMYLCASSFSLRSSYNEQFFGPGTRLTVL.

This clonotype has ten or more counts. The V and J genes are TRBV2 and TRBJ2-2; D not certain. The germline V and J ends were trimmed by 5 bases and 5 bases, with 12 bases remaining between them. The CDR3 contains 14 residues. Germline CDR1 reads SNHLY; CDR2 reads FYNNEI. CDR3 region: CASSTTKPTGELFF. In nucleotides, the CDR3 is TGTGCCAGCAGTACGACCAAGCCGACCGGGGAGCTGTTTTTT.

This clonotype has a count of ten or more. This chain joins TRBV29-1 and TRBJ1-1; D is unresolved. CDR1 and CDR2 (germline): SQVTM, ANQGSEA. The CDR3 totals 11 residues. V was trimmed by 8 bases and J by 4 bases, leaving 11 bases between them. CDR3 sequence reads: CSSSRGTEAFF. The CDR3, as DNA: TGCAGCTCCAGTCGGGGCACTGAAGCTTTCTTT.

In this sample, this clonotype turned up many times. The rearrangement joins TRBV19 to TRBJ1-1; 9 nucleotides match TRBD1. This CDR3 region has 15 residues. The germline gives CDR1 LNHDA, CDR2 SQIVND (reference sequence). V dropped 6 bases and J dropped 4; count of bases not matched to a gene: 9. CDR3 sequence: CASSRTGAGSTEAFF. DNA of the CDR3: TGTGCCAGTAGCCGGACAGGGGCCGGTAGCACTGAAGCTTTCTTT.

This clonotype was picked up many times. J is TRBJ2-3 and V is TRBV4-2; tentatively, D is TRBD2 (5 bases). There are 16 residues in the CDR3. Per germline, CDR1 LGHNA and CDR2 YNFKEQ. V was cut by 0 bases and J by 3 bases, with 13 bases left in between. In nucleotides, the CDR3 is TGTGCCAGCAGCCAAGATAGAAGCGGTCCGACAGATACGCAGTATTTT. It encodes CASSQDRSGPTDTQYF.

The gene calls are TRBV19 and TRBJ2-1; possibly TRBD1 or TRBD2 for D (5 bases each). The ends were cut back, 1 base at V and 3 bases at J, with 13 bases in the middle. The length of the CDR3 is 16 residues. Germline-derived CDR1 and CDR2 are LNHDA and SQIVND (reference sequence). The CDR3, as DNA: TGTGCCAGTAGTATAGCCCAGGGACGGAGCTACAATGAGCAGTTCTTC. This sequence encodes CASSIAQGRSYNEQFF.

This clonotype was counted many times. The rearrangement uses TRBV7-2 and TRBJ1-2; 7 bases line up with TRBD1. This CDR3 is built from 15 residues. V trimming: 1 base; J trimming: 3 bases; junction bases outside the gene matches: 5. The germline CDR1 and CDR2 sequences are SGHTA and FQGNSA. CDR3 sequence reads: CASSLERDSDYGYTF. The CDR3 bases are TGTGCCAGCAGCTTAGAACGGGACAGCGACTATGGCTACACCTTC.

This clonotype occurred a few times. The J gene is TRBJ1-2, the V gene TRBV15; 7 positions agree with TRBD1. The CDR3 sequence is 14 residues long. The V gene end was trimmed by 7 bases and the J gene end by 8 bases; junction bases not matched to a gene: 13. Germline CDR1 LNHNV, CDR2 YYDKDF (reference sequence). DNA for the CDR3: TGTGCCACCAATGAACAGGGGATCGATTTCGGCTACACCTTC. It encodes CATNEQGIDFGYTF.

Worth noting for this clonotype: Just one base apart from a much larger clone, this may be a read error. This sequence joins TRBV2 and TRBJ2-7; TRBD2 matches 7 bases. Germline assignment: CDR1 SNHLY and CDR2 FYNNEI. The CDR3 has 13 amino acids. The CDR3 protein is CASGGGSTYGQYF. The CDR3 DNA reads TGTGCCAGCGGGGGGGGTTCAACCTACGGGCAGTACTTC.

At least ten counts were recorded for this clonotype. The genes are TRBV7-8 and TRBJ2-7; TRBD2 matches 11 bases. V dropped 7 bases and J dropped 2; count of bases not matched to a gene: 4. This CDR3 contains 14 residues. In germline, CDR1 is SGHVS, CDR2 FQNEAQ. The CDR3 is CASNVAGGPYEQYF. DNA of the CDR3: TGTGCCAGCAACGTAGCGGGAGGGCCCTACGAGCAGTACTTC.

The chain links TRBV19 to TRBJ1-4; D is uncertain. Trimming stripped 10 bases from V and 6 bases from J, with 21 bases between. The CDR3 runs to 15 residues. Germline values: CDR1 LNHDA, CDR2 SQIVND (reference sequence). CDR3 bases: TGTGCCACCTCTTATTCGTCTCGCCCGGATGAAAAACTGTTTTTT. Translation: CATSYSSRPDEKLFF.

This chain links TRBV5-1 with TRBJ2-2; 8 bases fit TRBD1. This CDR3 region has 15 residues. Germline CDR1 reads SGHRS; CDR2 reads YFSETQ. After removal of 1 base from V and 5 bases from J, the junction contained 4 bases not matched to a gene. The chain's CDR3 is CASSLQGAVTGELFF. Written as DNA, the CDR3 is TGCGCCAGCAGCTTGCAGGGGGCCGTGACCGGGGAGCTGTTTTTT.

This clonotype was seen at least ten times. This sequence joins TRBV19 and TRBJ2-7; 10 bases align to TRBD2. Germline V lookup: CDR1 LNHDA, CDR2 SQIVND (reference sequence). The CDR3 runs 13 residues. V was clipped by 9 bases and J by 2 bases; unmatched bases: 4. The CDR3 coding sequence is TGTGCCAGCTCTAGCGGGAGAGCCTACGAGCAGTACTTC. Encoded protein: CASSSGRAYEQYF. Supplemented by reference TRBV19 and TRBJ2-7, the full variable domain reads DGGITQSPKYLFRKEGQNVTLSCEQNLNHDAMYWYRQDPGQGLRLIYYSQIVNDFQKGDIAEGYSVSREKKESFPLTVTSAQKNPTAFYLCASSSGRAYEQYFGPGTRLTVT.

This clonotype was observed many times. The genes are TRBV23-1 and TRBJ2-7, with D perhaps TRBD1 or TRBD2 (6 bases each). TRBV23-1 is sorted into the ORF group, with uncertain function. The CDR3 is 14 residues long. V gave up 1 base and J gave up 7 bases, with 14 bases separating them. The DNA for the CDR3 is TGCGCCAGCAGTCAATTTGTACGGGGGCGTGAGCAGTACTTC. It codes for CASSQFVRGREQYF.